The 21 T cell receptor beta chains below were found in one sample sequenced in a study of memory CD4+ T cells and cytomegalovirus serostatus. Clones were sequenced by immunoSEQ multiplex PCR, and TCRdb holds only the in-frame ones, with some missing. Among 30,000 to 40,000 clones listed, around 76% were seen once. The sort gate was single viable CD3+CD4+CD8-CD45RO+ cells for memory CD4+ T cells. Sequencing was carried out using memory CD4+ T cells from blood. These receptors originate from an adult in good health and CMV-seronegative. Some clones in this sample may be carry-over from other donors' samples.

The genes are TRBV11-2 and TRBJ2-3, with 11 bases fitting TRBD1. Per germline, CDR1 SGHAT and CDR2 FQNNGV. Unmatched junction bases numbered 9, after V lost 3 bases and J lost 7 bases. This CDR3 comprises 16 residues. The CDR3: CASSFIRTGGENTQYF. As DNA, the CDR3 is TGTGCCAGCAGCTTTATTCGGACAGGGGGCGAGAATACGCAGTATTTT.

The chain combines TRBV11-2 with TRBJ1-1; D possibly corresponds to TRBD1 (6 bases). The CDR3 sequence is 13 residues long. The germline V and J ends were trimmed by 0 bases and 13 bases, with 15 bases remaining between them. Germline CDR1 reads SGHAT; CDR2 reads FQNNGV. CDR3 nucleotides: TGTGCCAGCAGCTTAGATAGAACAGGGATAAATTTCTTT. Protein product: CASSLDRTGINFF.

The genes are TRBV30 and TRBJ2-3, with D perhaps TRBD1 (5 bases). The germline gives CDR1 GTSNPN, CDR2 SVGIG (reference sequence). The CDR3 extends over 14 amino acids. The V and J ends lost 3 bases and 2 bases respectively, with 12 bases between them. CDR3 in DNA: TGTGCCTGGAGGCAGGGTGGCCCCACAGATACGCAGTATTTT. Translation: CAWRQGGPTDTQYF.

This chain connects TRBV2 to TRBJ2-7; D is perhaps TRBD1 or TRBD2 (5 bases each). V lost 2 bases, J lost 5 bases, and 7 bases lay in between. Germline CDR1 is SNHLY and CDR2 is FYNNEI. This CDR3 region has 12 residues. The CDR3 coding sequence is TGTGCCAGCAGTGAACTGGGGGACGAGCAGTACTTC. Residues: CASSELGDEQYF.

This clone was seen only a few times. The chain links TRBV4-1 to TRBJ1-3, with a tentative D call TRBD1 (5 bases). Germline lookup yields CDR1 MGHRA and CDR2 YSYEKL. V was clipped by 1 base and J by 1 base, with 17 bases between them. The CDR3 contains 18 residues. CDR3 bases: TGCGCCAGCAGCCAAGGCTCGCAGGGAAGAATTTCTGGAAACACCATATATTTT. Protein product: CASSQGSQGRISGNTIYF.

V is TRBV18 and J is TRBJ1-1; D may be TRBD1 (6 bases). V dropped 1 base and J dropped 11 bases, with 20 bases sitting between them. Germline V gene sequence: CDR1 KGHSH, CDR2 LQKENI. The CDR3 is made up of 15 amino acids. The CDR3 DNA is TGTGCCAGCTCACCACTGTACGGGACAACCTCCGGGGCTTTCTTT. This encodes CASSPLYGTTSGAFF.

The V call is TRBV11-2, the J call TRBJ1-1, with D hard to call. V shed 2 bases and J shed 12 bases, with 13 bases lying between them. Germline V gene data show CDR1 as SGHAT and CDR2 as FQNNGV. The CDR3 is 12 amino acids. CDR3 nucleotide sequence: TGTGCCAGCAGCTTACTGAGTGGGTATACTTTCTTT. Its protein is CASSLLSGYTFF.

This chain's CDR3 is CASSLRDRGQSYEQYF. CDR3 bases: TGTGCCAGCAGCTTAAGGGACAGGGGGCAATCCTACGAGCAGTACTTC. The V and J genes are TRBV11-3 and TRBJ2-7, with 12 bases matching TRBD1. CDR3 length: 16 residues. Germline V CDR1 and CDR2: SGHNT, YENEEA. V shed 2 bases, J shed 1 base, and the junction held 3 bases outside the gene matches.

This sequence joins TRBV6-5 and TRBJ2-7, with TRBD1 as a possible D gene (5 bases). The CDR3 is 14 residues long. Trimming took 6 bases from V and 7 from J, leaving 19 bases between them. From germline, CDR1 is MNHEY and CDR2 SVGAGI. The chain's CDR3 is CASRSGQGNWEQYF. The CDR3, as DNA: TGTGCCAGCAGATCCGGCCAGGGAAATTGGGAGCAGTACTTC.

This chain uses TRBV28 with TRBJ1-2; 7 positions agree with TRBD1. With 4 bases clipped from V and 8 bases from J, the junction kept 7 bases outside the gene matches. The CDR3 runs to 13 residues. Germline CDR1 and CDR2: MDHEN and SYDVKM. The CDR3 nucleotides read TGTGCCAGCAGTTCCGGGACAGCACAAGGCTACACCTTC. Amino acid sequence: CASSSGTAQGYTF.

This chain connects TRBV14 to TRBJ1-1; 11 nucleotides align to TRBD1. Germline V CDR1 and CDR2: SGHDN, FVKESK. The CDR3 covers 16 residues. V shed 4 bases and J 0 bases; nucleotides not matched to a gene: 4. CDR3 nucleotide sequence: TGTGCCAGCAGCCTCCGGACAGGGGGCTTGAACACTGAAGCTTTCTTT. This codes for CASSLRTGGLNTEAFF.

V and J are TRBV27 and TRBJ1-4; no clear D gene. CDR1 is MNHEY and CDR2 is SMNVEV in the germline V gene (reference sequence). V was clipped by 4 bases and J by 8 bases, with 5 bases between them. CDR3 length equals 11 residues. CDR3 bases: TGTGCCAGCAGTTATGGGGAAAAACTGTTTTTT. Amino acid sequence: CASSYGEKLFF.

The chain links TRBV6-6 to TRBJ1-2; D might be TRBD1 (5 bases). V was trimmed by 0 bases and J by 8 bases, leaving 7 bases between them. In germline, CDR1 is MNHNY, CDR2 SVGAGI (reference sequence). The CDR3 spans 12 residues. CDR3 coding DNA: TGTGCCAGCAGTTACTCGGGGGAAGGCTACACCTTC. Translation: CASSYSGEGYTF.

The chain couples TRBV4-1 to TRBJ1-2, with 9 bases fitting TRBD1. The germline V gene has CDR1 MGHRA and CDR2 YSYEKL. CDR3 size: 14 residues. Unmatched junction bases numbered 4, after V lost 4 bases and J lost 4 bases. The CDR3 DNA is TGCGCCAGCAGCCCCGAGACAGGGGGCTATGGCTACACCTTC. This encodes CASSPETGGYGYTF.

The CDR3 sequence is CASSPAGTVPNSPLHF. The CDR3 DNA reads as TGTGCCAGCAGTCCCGCGGGGACGGTCCCAAATTCACCCCTCCACTTT. The chain uses TRBV6-6 and TRBJ1-6; weak D call: TRBD1 (5 bases). V lost 5 bases, J lost 7 bases, and 18 bases lay in between. CDR1 MNHNY and CDR2 SVGAGI come from the germline V gene (reference sequence). This CDR3 comprises 16 residues.

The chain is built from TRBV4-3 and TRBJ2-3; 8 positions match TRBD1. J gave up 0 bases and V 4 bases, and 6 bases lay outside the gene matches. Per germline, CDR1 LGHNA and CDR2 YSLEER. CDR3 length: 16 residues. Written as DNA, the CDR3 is TGCGCCAGCAGCCCGGGGACAGGAATAAGCACAGATACGCAGTATTTT. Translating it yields CASSPGTGISTDTQYF.

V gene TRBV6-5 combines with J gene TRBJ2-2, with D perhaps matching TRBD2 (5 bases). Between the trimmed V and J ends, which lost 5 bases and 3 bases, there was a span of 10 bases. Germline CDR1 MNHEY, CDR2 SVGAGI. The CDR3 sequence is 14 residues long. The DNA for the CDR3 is TGTGCCAGCAGTGCGGACTGGGACACCGGGGAGCTGTTTTTT. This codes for CASSADWDTGELFF.

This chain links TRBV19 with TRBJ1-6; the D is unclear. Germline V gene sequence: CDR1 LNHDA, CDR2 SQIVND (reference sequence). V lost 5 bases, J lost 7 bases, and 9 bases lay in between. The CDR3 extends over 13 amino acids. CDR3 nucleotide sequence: TGTGCCAGTAGTCCGACTGGAAATTCACCCCTCCACTTT. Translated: CASSPTGNSPLHF.

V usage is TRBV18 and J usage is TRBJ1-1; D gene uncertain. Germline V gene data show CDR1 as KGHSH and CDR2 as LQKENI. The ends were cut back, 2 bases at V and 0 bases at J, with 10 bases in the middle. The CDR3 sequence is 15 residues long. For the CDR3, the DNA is TGTGCCAGCTCACCATCGCCCGGGGTGAACACTGAAGCTTTCTTT. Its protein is CASSPSPGVNTEAFF.

CDR3 residues: CASSKAGTKENTIYF. The DNA for the CDR3 is TGTGCCAGCAGCAAAGCAGGGACAAAAGAAAACACCATATATTTT. The chain has TRBV21-1 and TRBJ1-3; TRBD1 reflects the table's D call only, with no check against the DNA. TRBV21-1 is marked as a pseudogene. CDR3 length: 15 residues.

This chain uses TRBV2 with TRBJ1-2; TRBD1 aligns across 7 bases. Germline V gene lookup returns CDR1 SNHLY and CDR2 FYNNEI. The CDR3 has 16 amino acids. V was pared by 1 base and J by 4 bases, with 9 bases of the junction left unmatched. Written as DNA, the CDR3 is TGTGCCAGCAGTGAAGGAAGCGTCGGGACAGCCTATGGCTACACCTTC. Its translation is CASSEGSVGTAYGYTF. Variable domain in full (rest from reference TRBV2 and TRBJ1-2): EPEVTQTPSHQVTQMGQEVILRCVPISNHLYFYWYRQILGQKVEFLVSFYNNEISEKSEIFDDQFSVERPDGSNFTLKIRSTKLEDSAMYFCASSEGSVGTAYGYTFGSGTRLTVV.